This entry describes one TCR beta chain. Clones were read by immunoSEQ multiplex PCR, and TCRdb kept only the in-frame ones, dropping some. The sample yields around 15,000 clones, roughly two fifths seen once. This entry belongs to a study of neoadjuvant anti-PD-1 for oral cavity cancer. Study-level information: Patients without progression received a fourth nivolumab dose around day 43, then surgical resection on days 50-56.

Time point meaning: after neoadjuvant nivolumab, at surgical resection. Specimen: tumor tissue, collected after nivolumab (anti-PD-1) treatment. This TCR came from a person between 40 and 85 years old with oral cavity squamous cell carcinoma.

The CDR3 loop reads CASSQDSRTGVDIQYF. For the CDR3, the DNA is TGCGCCAGCAGCCAAGACTCCAGGACAGGGGTGGACATTCAGTACTTC. This sequence joins TRBV4-3 and TRBJ2-4; TRBD1 aligns across 9 bases. Trimming at V came to 0 bases and at J to 8 bases, leaving 8 bases not matched to a gene. The CDR3 runs to 16 residues. Germline CDR1 is LGHNA and CDR2 is YSLEER.